Sequencing of this T cell receptor beta chain was carried out in a study of PD-1 blockade in classical Hodgkin lymphoma. General study findings and limits: Still unresolved is the cause of the repertoire differences, which may be disease activity or prior therapy. Lower baseline TCR diversity marked trial partial responders and progressors. Reports indicated that newly diagnosed patients had lower baseline TCR diversity than healthy donors did.

Generated by immunoSEQ multiplex PCR, the TCRdb table keeps only in-frame clones and is missing some. The sample records approximately 99,000 clones, 80% to 90% being singletons. The length of the CDR3 is 16 residues. The germline V gene encodes CDR1 SGDLS and CDR2 YYNGEE. The trim removed 0 bases at V and 1 base at J, leaving 5 bases unmatched. Autologous stem cell transplantation was followed by relapse in every patient, and brentuximab vedotin exposure varied. As to this clone: Its target is not known.

This receptor was taken from a human donor with classical Hodgkin lymphoma. The chain is built from TRBV9 and TRBJ2-3; 7 nucleotides agree with TRBD1. Sample: peripheral blood mononuclear cells (PBMCs), taken before the second cycle of nivolumab. Here the CDR3 reads CASSVDPGGGTDTQYF. The DNA of the CDR3 is TGTGCCAGCAGCGTAGATCCAGGGGGTGGCACAGATACGCAGTATTTT.